This T cell receptor beta chain stems from a study of identical twins. CDR3 length: 13 amino acids. CDR1 is KGHDR, CDR2 SFDVKD, per germline. This clonotype was seen a handful of times. What it recognizes is unknown. An end of the junction does not agree with germline; a read error may underlie this. Overall study results and limits: Models underestimated out-of-frame TCR alpha sharing in monozygotic twins. Diverse VJ usage suggested most zero-insertion clonotypes were not invariant T cells.

Carrying unique molecular identifiers, the cDNA also gained a universal primer site through template switching. MiXCR was run by TCRdb on the 5' RACE reads, yielding one entry per CDR3 protein. There are approximately 700,000 distinct CDR3 sequences in the sample; roughly 6% occur only once, and about 2% lies in the top ten. V gene TRBV24-1 combines with J gene TRBJ2-1; D not resolved. The sequence derives from a man younger than 30 in good health. Sequencing input: naive T cells sorted from blood. The CDR3 reads CATSDTPVWKLVF. In nucleotides, the CDR3 is TGTGCCACCAGTGATACTCCCGTCTGGAAATTGGTCTTC.